These 18 T cell receptor beta chains were sequenced from one sample in a study of blood T cells in healthy people across ages. Alongside a J-beta primer mix, a sample-barcoded 5' primer served in a second PCR lasting about 7 to 11 cycles. TCRdb analysed the 5' RACE reads with MiXCR anew, one entry per CDR3 protein. The repertoire has around 990,000 distinct CDR3 sequences, 20% to 25% of them found once; the top ten carry around 0.75%. These data were also reused for a study on T cells of mothers and their children.

The source material was blood. These receptors were obtained from a girl aged 2 to 9 in good health.

This clonotype has a handful of counts. The chain links TRBV6-1 to TRBJ2-5; either TRBD1 or TRBD2 may fit D (5 bases each). The J call may not be correct, given that the DNA end is closer to TRBJ2-7. The CDR3 runs to 15 residues. The germline gives CDR1 MNHNS, CDR2 SASEGT. The CDR3 region has the DNA TGTGCCAGCAGTGATACCCGGGACGGCCATTACGAGCAGTACTTC. Protein sequence: CASSDTRDGHYEQYF.

This clonotype was seen more than once but under ten times. V is TRBV29-1 and J is TRBJ2-3; 9 nucleotides line up with TRBD2. CDR1 SQVTM and CDR2 ANQGSEA come from the germline V gene. This CDR3 spans 13 amino acids. J lost 0 bases, V lost 7 bases, and 2 bases had no gene match. CDR3 in amino acids: CSAAGGSTDTQYF. CDR3 nucleotides: TGCAGCGCTGCGGGAGGGAGCACAGATACGCAGTATTTT.

There are many counts of this clonotype. The rearrangement links TRBV6-2 or TRBV6-3 to TRBJ2-1, with 9 nucleotides matching TRBD2. CDR3 length equals 13 residues. Unmatched junction bases numbered 4, after V lost 7 bases and J lost 6 bases. Germline V gene data show CDR1 as MNHEY and CDR2 as SVGEGT. The CDR3 here is CASKIAGANEQFF. CDR3 in DNA: TGTGCCAGCAAAATAGCGGGGGCCAATGAGCAGTTCTTC.

This clonotype was counted between two and nine times. V and J are TRBV6-2 or TRBV6-3 and TRBJ2-5, with D perhaps matching TRBD2 (5 bases). The V gene lost 5 bases and the J gene lost 10 bases, with 17 bases spanning the gap. The CDR3 is 13 residues long. Germline V gene lookup returns CDR1 MNHEY and CDR2 SVGEGT. CDR3 in DNA: TGTGCCAGCAGTGACCGGGGTCCAATGGGCCAGTACTTC. This translates into CASSDRGPMGQYF.

This clonotype was found a few times. The V gene is TRBV28, the J gene TRBJ2-6, with D possibly TRBD2 on 6 matching bases. Germline V lookup: CDR1 MDHEN, CDR2 SYDVKM. V lost 7 bases to trimming and J lost 0 bases, with 7 bases between them. CDR3 length: 14 residues. CDR3: CASTGGSGANVLTF. The CDR3 nucleotides read TGTGCCAGCACCGGGGGCTCTGGGGCCAACGTCCTGACTTTC.

The chain is built from TRBV24-1 and TRBJ2-5; the D is unclear. This CDR3 has 14 amino acids. V dropped 11 bases and J dropped 2 bases, with 17 bases sitting between them. Germline V gives CDR1 KGHDR, CDR2 SFDVKD. The CDR3: CAKRILVEQETQYF. DNA for the CDR3: TGTGCCAAAAGGATTCTGGTCGAACAAGAGACCCAGTACTTC.

This clonotype showed up just a few times. The DNA for the CDR3 is TGCAGCGTTGTATATGGTGGGTCAGAAGAGACCCAGTACTTC. Amino acids: CSVVYGGSEETQYF. This chain links TRBV29-1 with TRBJ2-5; no clear D. The CDR3 runs 14 residues. The ends were cut back, 4 bases at V and 3 bases at J, with 15 bases in the middle. The germline V gene encodes CDR1 SQVTM and CDR2 ANQGSEA.

This clonotype was seen more than once but under ten times. The rearrangement uses TRBV6-5 and TRBJ2-5, with D hard to call. TRBJ2-7 explains the end of the DNA better; the J call may be wrong. This CDR3 has 13 residues. Germline values: CDR1 MNHEY, CDR2 SVGAGI. CDR3 in DNA: TGTGCCAGCAGACCAACGGGTAGCTACGAGCAGTACTTC. This codes for CASRPTGSYEQYF.

V and J are TRBV7-9 and TRBJ1-4, with a weak D call TRBD1 (5 bases). V gave up 5 bases and J gave up 4 bases, with 17 bases separating them. Germline CDR1 is SEHNR and CDR2 is FQNEAQ (reference sequence). The CDR3 is made up of 16 amino acids. The CDR3 DNA follows: TGTGCCAGCAGCCTTATGGGGGGGTCGAGTAATGAAAAACTGTTTTTT. It encodes CASSLMGGSSNEKLFF.

This clonotype was recorded a few times. The chain employs TRBV5-1 and TRBJ1-1; 7 nucleotides line up with TRBD1. The CDR3 is 14 residues long. Losses at the gene ends were 7 bases for V and 0 bases for J; bases not matched to a gene: 6. Germline V gene lookup returns CDR1 SGHRS and CDR2 YFSETQ. CDR3 amino acids: CASLSGTVNTEAFF. CDR3 DNA sequence: TGCGCCAGCCTTTCAGGGACAGTGAACACTGAAGCTTTCTTT.

This clonotype occurred a few times. This rearrangement joins TRBV20-1 to TRBJ1-5, with D perhaps TRBD1 (6 bases). V was pared by 4 bases and J by 9 bases, with 16 bases between. The germline CDR1 and CDR2 sequences are DFQATT and SNEGSKA (reference sequence). The CDR3 length is 13 residues. The CDR3 region has the DNA TGCAGTGCTAAAGGACAGTATGAACGGCCCCAGCATTTT. Translation gives CSAKGQYERPQHF.

In DNA, the CDR3 is TGTGCCAGCAGCGAAATCTCTGGGGCCAACGTCCTGACTTTC. Translating it yields CASSEISGANVLTF. The V call is TRBV12-3 or TRBV12-4, the J call TRBJ2-6; D uncertain. Trimming removed 6 bases at V and 0 bases at J, with 6 bases between. The CDR3 is 14 amino acids.

The chain has TRBV15 and TRBJ2-1; D gene unclear. The CDR3 is made up of 13 amino acids. Germline values: CDR1 LNHNV, CDR2 YYDKDF (reference sequence). The V end lost 1 base, the J end lost 4 bases, and 5 bases lay between the germline ends. As DNA, the CDR3 is TGTGCCACCAGCAGAGCTATTTACAATGAGCAGTTCTTC. Amino acid sequence: CATSRAIYNEQFF.

The chain couples TRBV20-1 to TRBJ2-5; D is uncertain. The CDR3 sequence is 13 residues long. CDR1 and CDR2 from the germline V gene are DFQATT and SNEGSKA (reference sequence). V lost 4 bases and J lost 5, with 14 bases in between. The CDR3 sequence is CSATEAGAETQYF. The CDR3 region has the DNA TGCAGTGCTACCGAAGCTGGCGCGGAGACCCAGTACTTC.

This clonotype was counted ten times or more. J is TRBJ2-5 and V is TRBV7-3; 9 bases are shared with TRBD1. The CDR3 sequence is 14 residues long. The V gene's germline CDR1 is SGHTA and CDR2 FQGTGA. Trimming at V came to 5 bases and at J to 4 bases, leaving 5 bases not matched to a gene. This chain's CDR3 is CASSPGQGPETQYF. CDR3 nucleotides: TGTGCCAGCAGCCCGGGACAGGGCCCAGAGACCCAGTACTTC.

This clonotype showed up just a few times. The genes are TRBV28 and TRBJ1-2; D unresolved. The germline V and J ends were trimmed by 6 bases and 8 bases, with 28 bases remaining between them. The germline CDR1 and CDR2 sequences are MDHEN and SYDVKM. This CDR3 comprises 17 residues. CDR3 in DNA: TGTGCCAGCAGCCACGGACCCCACTCAGATTCTGAGGGAGGCTACACCTTC. Protein: CASSHGPHSDSEGGYTF.

The rearrangement uses TRBV7-2 and TRBJ1-1; D is unresolved. V gave up 5 bases and J gave up 4 bases, with 11 bases separating them. In germline, CDR1 is SGHTA, CDR2 FQGNSA. The CDR3 totals 13 residues. The CDR3: CASSPGSVTEAFF. CDR3 DNA sequence: TGTGCCAGCAGCCCGGGCTCGGTCACTGAAGCTTTCTTT. Full variable domain (rest looked up from reference TRBV7-2 and TRBJ1-1): GAGVSQSPSNKVTEKGKDVELRCDPISGHTALYWYRQSLGQGLEFLIYFQGNSAPDKSGLPSDRFSAERTGGSVSTLTIQRTQQEDSAVYLCASSPGSVTEAFFGQGTRLTVV.

The chain recombines TRBV29-1 with TRBJ2-7; no clear D. The J call may not be correct, given that the DNA end is closer to TRBJ2-5. Germline values: CDR1 SQVTM, CDR2 ANQGSEA. The length of the CDR3 is 12 residues. As DNA, the CDR3 is TGCAGCGTTGAGAAAATTCAAGAGACCCAGTACTTC. It is translated as CSVEKIQETQYF.